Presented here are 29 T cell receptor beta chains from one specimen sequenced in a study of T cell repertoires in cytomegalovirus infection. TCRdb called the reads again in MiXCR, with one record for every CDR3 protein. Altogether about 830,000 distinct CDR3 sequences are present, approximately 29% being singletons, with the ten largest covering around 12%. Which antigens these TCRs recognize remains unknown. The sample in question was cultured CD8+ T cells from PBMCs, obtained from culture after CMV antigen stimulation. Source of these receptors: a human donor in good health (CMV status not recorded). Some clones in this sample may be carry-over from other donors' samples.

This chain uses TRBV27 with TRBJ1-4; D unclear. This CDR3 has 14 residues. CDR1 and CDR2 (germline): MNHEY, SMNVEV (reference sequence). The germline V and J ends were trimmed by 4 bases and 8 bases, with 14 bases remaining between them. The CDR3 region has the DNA TGTGCCAGCAGTTCCCACCCGCCGGGGGAAAAACTGTTTTTT. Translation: CASSSHPPGEKLFF.

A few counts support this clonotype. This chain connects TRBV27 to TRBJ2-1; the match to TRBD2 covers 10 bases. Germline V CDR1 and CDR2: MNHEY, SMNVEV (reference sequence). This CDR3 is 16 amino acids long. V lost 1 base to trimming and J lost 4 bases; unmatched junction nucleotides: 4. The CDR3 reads CASSLYSSGGYNEQFF. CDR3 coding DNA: TGTGCCAGCAGTTTATATTCTAGCGGGGGTTACAATGAGCAGTTCTTC.

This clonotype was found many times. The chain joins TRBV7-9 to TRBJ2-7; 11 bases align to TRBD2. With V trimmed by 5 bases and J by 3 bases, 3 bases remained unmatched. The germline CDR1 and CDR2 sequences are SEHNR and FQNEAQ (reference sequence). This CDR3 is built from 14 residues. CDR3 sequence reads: CASSVLAGGYEQYF. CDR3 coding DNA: TGTGCCAGCAGCGTCCTAGCGGGGGGCTACGAGCAGTACTTC.

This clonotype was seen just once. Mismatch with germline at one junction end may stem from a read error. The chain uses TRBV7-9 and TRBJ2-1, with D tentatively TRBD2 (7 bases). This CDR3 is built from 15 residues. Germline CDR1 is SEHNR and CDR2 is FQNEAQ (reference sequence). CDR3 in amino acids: CANSLGGGRYNEQFF. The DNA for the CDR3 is TGTGCCAACAGCTTGGGAGGGGGGCGATACAATGAGCAGTTCTTC.

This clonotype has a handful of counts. The chain's CDR3 is CASSSSSRVLLAGYTF. CDR3 DNA: TGTGCCAGCAGCTCCTCCTCGAGGGTCCTACTAGCTGGCTACACCTTC. This sequence joins TRBV7-6 and TRBJ1-2; the D is unclear. CDR3 length: 16 residues. V lost 4 bases and J lost 7, with 22 bases in between. CDR1 and CDR2 from the germline V gene are SGHVS and FNYEAQ.

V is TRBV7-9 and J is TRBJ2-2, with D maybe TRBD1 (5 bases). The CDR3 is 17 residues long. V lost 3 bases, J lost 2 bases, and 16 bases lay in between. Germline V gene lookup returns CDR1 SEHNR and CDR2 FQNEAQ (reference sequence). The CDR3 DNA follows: TGTGCCAGCAGCTTCCCACAGGTCCAAACAAACACCGGGGAGCTGTTTTTT. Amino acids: CASSFPQVQTNTGELFF.

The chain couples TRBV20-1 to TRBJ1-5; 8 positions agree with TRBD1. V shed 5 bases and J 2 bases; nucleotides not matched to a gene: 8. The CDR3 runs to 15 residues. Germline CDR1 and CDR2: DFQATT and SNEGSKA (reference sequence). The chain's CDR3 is CSAQDREAGNQPQHF. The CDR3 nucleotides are TGCAGTGCTCAGGACAGGGAGGCCGGCAATCAGCCCCAGCATTTT.

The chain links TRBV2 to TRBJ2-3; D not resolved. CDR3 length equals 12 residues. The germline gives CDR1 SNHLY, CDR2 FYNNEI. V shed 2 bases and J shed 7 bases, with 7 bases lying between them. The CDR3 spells CASSENPNTQYF. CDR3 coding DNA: TGTGCCAGCAGTGAAAACCCAAATACGCAGTATTTT.

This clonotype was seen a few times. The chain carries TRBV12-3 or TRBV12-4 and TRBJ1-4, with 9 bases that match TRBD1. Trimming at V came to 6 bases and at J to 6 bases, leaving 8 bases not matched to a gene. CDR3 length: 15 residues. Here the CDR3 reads CASSYSGTGYEKLFF. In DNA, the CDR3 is TGTGCCAGCAGCTACAGTGGGACAGGGTATGAAAAACTGTTTTTT.

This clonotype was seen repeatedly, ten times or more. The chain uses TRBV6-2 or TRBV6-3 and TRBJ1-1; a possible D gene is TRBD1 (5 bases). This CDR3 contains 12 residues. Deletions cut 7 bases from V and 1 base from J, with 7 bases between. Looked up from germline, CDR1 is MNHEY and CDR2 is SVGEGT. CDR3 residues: CASMRGNTEAFF. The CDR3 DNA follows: TGTGCCAGCATGAGGGGGAACACTGAAGCTTTCTTT.

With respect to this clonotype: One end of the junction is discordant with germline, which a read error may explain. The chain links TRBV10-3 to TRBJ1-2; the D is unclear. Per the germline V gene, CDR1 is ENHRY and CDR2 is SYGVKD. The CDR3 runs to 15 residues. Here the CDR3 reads CASLGSLAANYGYTF. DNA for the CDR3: TGTGCCTCCTTGGGAAGTCTGGCGGCTAATTATGGCTACACCTTC.

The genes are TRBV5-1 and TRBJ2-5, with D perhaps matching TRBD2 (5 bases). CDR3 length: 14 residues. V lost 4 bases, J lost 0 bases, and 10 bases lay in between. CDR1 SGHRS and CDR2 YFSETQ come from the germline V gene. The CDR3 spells CASSGSLYQETQYF. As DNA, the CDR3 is TGCGCCAGCAGCGGGAGTCTGTACCAAGAGACCCAGTACTTC.

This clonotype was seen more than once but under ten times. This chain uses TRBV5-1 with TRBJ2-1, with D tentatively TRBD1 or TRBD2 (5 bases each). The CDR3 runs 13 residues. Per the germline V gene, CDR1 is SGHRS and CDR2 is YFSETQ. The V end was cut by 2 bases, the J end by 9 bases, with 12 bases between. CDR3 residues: CASSFRGAGEQFF. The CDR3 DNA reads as TGCGCCAGCAGCTTCAGAGGGGCCGGTGAGCAGTTCTTC.

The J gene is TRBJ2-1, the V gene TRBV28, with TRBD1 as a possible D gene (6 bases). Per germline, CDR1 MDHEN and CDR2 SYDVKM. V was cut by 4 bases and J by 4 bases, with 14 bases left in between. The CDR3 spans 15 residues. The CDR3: CASSSNRDLYNEQFF. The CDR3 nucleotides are TGTGCCAGCAGTTCGAACAGGGACCTATACAATGAGCAGTTCTTC.

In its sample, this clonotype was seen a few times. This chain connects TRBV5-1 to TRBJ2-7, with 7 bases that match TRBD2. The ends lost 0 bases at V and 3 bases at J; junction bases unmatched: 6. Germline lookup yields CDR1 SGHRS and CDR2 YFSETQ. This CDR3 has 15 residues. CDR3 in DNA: TGCGCCAGCAGCTTGGGCGCGGGGGTGAACTACGAGCAGTACTTC. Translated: CASSLGAGVNYEQYF.

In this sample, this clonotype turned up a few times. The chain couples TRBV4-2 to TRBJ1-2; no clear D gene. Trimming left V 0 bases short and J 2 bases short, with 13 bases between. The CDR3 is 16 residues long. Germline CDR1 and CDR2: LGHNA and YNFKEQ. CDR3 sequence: CASSQDALGLNYGYTF. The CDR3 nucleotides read TGTGCCAGCAGCCAAGATGCGCTTGGGCTGAACTATGGCTACACCTTC.

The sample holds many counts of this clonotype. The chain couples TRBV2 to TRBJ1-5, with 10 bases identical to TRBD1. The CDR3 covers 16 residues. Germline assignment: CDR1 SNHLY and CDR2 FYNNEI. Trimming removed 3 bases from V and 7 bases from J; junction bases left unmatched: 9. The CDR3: CASSDPTGGARQPQHF. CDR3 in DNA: TGTGCCAGCAGTGACCCGACAGGGGGCGCAAGGCAGCCCCAGCATTTT.

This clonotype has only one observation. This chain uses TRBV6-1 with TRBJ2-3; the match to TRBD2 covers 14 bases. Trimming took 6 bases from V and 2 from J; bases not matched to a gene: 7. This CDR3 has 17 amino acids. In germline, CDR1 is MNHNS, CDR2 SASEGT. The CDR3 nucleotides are TGTGCCAGCAGGTCGGGGACTAGCGGGGGAGTCACAGATACGCAGTATTTT. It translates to CASRSGTSGGVTDTQYF.

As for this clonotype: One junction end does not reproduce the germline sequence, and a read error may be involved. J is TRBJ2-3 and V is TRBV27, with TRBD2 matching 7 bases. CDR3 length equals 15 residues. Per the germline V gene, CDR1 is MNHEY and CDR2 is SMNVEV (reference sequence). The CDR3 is CANSPSGYSTDTQYF. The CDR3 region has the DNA TGTGCCAACAGTCCTAGCGGCTATAGCACAGATACGCAGTATTTT.

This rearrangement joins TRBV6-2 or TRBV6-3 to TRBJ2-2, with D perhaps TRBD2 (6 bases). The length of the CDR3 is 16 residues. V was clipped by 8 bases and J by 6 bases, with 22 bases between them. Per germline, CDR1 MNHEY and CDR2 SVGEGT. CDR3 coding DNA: TGTGCCAGCGGGCCCGTCAGGAGGGGCCTTCCCGGGGAGCTGTTTTTT. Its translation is CASGPVRRGLPGELFF.

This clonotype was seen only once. For the CDR3, the DNA is TGTGCCAGCAGCGGTACGTGGACTGAAGCTTTCTTT. Residues: CASSGTWTEAFF. The J gene is TRBJ1-1, the V gene TRBV5-6; D is unclear. This CDR3 has 12 residues. V lost 4 bases, J lost 5 bases, and 9 bases lay in between. From germline, CDR1 is SGHDT and CDR2 YYEEEE.

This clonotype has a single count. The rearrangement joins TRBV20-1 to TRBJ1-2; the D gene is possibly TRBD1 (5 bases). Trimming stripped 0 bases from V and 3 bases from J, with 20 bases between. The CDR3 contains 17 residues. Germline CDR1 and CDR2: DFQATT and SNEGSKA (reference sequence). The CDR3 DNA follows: TGCAGTGCTAGAGATGGGCAGGACACGAACTTCGACTATGGCTACACCTTC. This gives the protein CSARDGQDTNFDYGYTF.

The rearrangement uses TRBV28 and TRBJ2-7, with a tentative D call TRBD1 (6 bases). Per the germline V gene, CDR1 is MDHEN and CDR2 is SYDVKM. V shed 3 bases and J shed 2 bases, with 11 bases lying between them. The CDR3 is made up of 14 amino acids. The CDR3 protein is CASSFSTGTYEQYV. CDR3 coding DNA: TGTGCCAGCAGTTTCTCGACAGGTACCTACGAGCAGTACGTC.

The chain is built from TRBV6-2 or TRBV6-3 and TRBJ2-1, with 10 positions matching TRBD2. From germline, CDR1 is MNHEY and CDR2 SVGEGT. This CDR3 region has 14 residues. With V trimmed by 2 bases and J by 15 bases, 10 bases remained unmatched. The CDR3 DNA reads TGTGCCAGCAGTTACGGGACTAGCGCATCAAGGAGGTTCTTC. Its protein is CASSYGTSASRRFF.

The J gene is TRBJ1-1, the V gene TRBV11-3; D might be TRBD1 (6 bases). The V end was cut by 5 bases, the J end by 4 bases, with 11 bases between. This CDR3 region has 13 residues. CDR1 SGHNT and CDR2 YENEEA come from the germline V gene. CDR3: CASSQGTSTEAFF. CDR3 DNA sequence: TGTGCCAGCAGCCAAGGGACAAGCACTGAAGCTTTCTTT. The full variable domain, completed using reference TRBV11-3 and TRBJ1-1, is EAGVVQSPRYKIIEKKQPVAFWCNPISGHNTLYWYLQNLGQGPELLIRYENEEAVDDSQLPKDRFSAERLKGVDSTLKIQPAELGDSAVYLCASSQGTSTEAFFGQGTRLTVV.

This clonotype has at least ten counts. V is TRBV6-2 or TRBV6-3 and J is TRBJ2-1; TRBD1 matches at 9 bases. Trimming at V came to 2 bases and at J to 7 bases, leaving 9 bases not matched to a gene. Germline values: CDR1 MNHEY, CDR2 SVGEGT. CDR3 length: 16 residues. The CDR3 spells CASSYPRTGAVNEQFF. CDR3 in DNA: TGTGCCAGCAGTTACCCCAGGACAGGGGCCGTTAATGAGCAGTTCTTC.

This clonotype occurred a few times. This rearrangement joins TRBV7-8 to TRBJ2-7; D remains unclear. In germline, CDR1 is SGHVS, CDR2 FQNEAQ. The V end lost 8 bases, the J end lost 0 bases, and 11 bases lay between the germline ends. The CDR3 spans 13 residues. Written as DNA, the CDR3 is TGTGCCAGCGCCCAGGCCAGCTCCTACGAGCAGTACGTC. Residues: CASAQASSYEQYV.

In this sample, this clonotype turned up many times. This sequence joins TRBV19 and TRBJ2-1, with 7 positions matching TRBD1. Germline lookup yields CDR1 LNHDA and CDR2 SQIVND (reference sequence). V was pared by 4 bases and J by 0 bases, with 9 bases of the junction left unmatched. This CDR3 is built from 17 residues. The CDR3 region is CASSRQPGQSSYNEQFF. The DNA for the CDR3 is TGTGCCAGTAGTAGACAACCGGGACAGAGCTCCTACAATGAGCAGTTCTTC. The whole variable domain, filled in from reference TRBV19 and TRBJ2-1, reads DGGITQSPKYLFRKEGQNVTLSCEQNLNHDAMYWYRQDPGQGLRLIYYSQIVNDFQKGDIAEGYSVSREKKESFPLTVTSAQKNPTAFYLCASSRQPGQSSYNEQFFGPGTRLTVL.

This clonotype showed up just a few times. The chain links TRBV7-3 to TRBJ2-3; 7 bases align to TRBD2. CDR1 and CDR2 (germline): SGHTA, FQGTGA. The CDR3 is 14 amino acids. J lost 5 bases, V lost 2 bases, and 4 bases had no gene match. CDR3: CASSLLPGGDTQYF. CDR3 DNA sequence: TGTGCCAGCAGCTTACTACCGGGGGGAGATACGCAGTATTTT.